This paragraph reports one T cell receptor (beta chain). The ends lost 4 bases at V and 5 bases at J; junction bases unmatched: 1. Germline CDR1 and CDR2: SGHTA and FQGTGA. The CDR3 runs 13 residues. Both 60 Vbeta primers and 13 Jbeta primers went into the PCR. Produced via immunoSEQ multiplex PCR; TCRdb's table is partial and in-frame only. The sample has 80,000 or so clones, 75% to 85% seen once. The data were obtained in a study of cytomegalovirus exposure and HLA in healthy donors. This clonotype was sampled from a man aged 50 or older in good health and CMV-seropositive. V and J are TRBV7-3 and TRBJ2-2; 7 bases are a match to TRBD1. The sequenced material came from PBMCs. CDR3: CASSSQGTGELFF. The CDR3 nucleotides are TGTGCCAGCAGCTCACAGGGGACCGGGGAGCTGTTTTTT.